The 18 T cell receptor beta chains in this list originate from one sample, sequenced in a study of blood T cells in healthy people across ages. The use of a sample-barcoded 5' primer and a J-beta primer mix characterized a second PCR of 7 to 11 cycles. TCRdb used MiXCR to reprocess the 5' RACE reads, holding one entry per CDR3 protein. The sample carries 780,000 or so distinct CDR3 sequences, roughly 50% recorded once. Sequencing input: blood. All receptors come from a man aged 35-49 years in good health.

The chain has TRBV28 and TRBJ2-4, with D possibly being TRBD1 (6 bases). TRBJ2-7 explains the end of the DNA better; the J call may be wrong. The CDR3 extends over 14 amino acids. CDR1 and CDR2 (germline): MDHEN, SYDVKM. CDR3 sequence: CASRTGQAVYEQYF. The CDR3 DNA reads as TGTGCCAGCAGGACAGGCCAAGCGGTGTACGAGCAGTACTTC.

The table lists this clonotype with a count of one. The chain links TRBV20-1 to TRBJ2-4, with 7 bases fitting TRBD1. Per germline, CDR1 DFQATT and CDR2 SNEGSKA (reference sequence). The V segment lost 7 bases and the J segment 4 bases; nucleotides outside the gene matches: 7. The CDR3 is 13 amino acids. As DNA, the CDR3 is TGCAGTGGACGACCGACAGGGAAAAACATTCAGTACTTC. Translation: CSGRPTGKNIQYF.

There are a few counts of this clonotype. V usage is TRBV2 and J usage is TRBJ2-7, with 7 nucleotides matching TRBD2. This CDR3 is 13 amino acids long. V shed 8 bases and J 2 bases; nucleotides not matched to a gene: 6. Per germline, CDR1 SNHLY and CDR2 FYNNEI. In DNA, the CDR3 is TGTGCCAGCCGGACCGCGGGGGCCTACGAGCAGTACTTC. Amino acid sequence: CASRTAGAYEQYF.

The chain has TRBV12-3 or TRBV12-4 and TRBJ1-1; TRBD1 might be the D (6 bases). The CDR3 totals 14 residues. With 6 bases removed from V and 1 base from J, the gap between germline ends came to 12 bases. For the CDR3, the DNA is TGTGCCAGCAGGGACAGAGACTCGAACACTGAAGCTTTCTTT. Translated: CASRDRDSNTEAFF.

The chain carries TRBV20-1 and TRBJ1-5; D unclear. V gave up 6 bases and J gave up 4 bases, with 10 bases separating them. This CDR3 has 12 residues. Looked up from germline, CDR1 is DFQATT and CDR2 is SNEGSKA (reference sequence). CDR3 region: CSALLGNQPQHF. The CDR3 nucleotides are TGCAGTGCCCTCCTTGGTAATCAGCCCCAGCATTTT.

This clonotype was seen only a few times. This chain links TRBV29-1 with TRBJ2-1; TRBD1 agrees at 7 bases. The CDR3 runs to 13 residues. The germline V gene encodes CDR1 SQVTM and CDR2 ANQGSEA. After removal of 3 bases from V and 7 bases from J, the junction contained 6 bases not matched to a gene. The CDR3 region is CSVDAGTANEQFF. In nucleotides, the CDR3 is TGCAGCGTTGACGCCGGGACAGCGAATGAGCAGTTCTTC.

This clonotype was seen repeatedly, ten times or more. The chain has TRBV11-1 and TRBJ1-2; D possibly corresponds to TRBD1 (6 bases). V was shortened by 5 bases and J by 9 bases, with 16 bases between the two germline ends. The germline V gene has CDR1 SGHAT and CDR2 FQDESV (reference sequence). The CDR3 runs 13 residues. Here the CDR3 DNA reads TGTGCCAGCAGCCGATCCAGGGGATCTAGCTACACCTTC. It is translated as CASSRSRGSSYTF. The full variable domain, with the rest looked up from reference TRBV11-1 and TRBJ1-2, is EAEVAQSPRYKITEKSQAVAFWCDPISGHATLYWYRQILGQGPELLVQFQDESVVDDSQLPKDRFSAERLKGVDSTLKIQPAELGDSAMYLCASSRSRGSSYTFGSGTRLTVV.

The V and J genes are TRBV19 and TRBJ2-5, with D perhaps TRBD2 (7 bases). Deletions cut 5 bases from V and 4 bases from J, with 14 bases between. Germline values: CDR1 LNHDA, CDR2 SQIVND (reference sequence). This CDR3 region has 14 residues. The CDR3 DNA reads as TGTGCCAGTAGTCAGGGGCGCGGGGGAGAGACCCAGTACTTC. This encodes CASSQGRGGETQYF.

This clonotype was seen a handful of times. The gene calls are TRBV5-1 and TRBJ2-3, with 7 bases fitting TRBD2. Trimming took 0 bases from V and 0 from J; bases not matched to a gene: 4. The V gene's germline CDR1 is SGHRS and CDR2 YFSETQ. The CDR3 length is 16 residues. CDR3 protein: CASSLVAGPSTDTQYF. Written as DNA, the CDR3 is TGCGCCAGCAGCTTGGTAGCGGGCCCTAGCACAGATACGCAGTATTTT.

The rearrangement joins TRBV7-7 to TRBJ2-2; D not resolved. The length of the CDR3 is 15 residues. Deletions cut 4 bases from V and 4 bases from J, with 13 bases between. Germline CDR1 is SSHAT and CDR2 is FNYEAQ (reference sequence). The CDR3, as DNA: TGTGCCAGCAGCTCTCTAGAAACCTTCACCGGGGAGCTGTTTTTT. Its protein product is CASSSLETFTGELFF.

The chain carries TRBV20-1 and TRBJ2-5, with TRBD2 identical over 13 bases. The end of the DNA fits TRBJ2-7 better, so the J call may be wrong. Germline V CDR1 and CDR2: DFQATT, SNEGSKA (reference sequence). The CDR3 is 15 residues long. CDR3 residues: CSASSVWTSGSEQYF. The CDR3 region has the DNA TGCAGTGCTAGTTCGGTTTGGACTAGCGGGAGCGAGCAGTACTTC.

This chain connects TRBV24-1 to TRBJ2-1; 12 nucleotides align to TRBD2. Looked up from germline, CDR1 is KGHDR and CDR2 is SFDVKD. The V and J ends lost 2 bases and 7 bases, in that order; junction bases with no gene match: 2. The CDR3 runs 15 residues. The CDR3 region is CATSDSGTSGNEQFF. CDR3 in DNA: TGTGCCACCAGTGATTCCGGGACTAGCGGGAATGAGCAGTTCTTC.

Remarks on this clonotype: At one end, the junction sequence differs from germline, possibly due to a read error. The rearrangement uses TRBV7-9 and TRBJ2-7; 7 bases align to TRBD2. Germline V lookup: CDR1 SEHNR, CDR2 FQNEAQ (reference sequence). CDR3 size: 15 residues. The CDR3: CASSNQLVAGYEQNF. The DNA for the CDR3 is TGTGCCAGCAGCAACCAACTAGTAGCGGGCTACGAGCAGAACTTC.

The chain carries TRBV6-5 and TRBJ2-3, with D perhaps matching TRBD1 (5 bases). V shed 3 bases and J shed 2 bases, with 12 bases lying between them. The CDR3 is 15 residues long. Germline V lookup: CDR1 MNHEY, CDR2 SVGAGI. The CDR3 DNA reads TGTGCCAGCAGTTATACCCTGGGGCACACAGATACGCAGTATTTT. This encodes CASSYTLGHTDTQYF.

This clonotype has more than one count but fewer than ten. The chain carries TRBV3-1 and TRBJ2-4; D is possibly TRBD1 (7 bases). V was clipped by 2 bases and J by 6 bases, with 23 bases between them. The CDR3 totals 18 residues. Germline V gene data show CDR1 as LGHDT and CDR2 as YNNKEL (reference sequence). The CDR3 loop reads CASSQSVAGNRGRNIQYF. In nucleotides, the CDR3 is TGTGCCAGCAGCCAAAGTGTTGCGGGGAACAGGGGAAGAAACATTCAGTACTTC.

This clonotype was detected only a few times. V is TRBV3-1 and J is TRBJ2-3; D remains unclear. The V gene lost 2 bases and the J gene lost 1 base, with 7 bases spanning the gap. The CDR3 runs to 14 residues. Germline V lookup: CDR1 LGHDT, CDR2 YNNKEL (reference sequence). CDR3 coding DNA: TGTGCCAGCAGCCAAAGCCTACGCACAGATACGCAGTATTTT. This codes for CASSQSLRTDTQYF.

This rearrangement joins TRBV27 to TRBJ2-6; 8 bases align to TRBD2. The V gene end was trimmed by 6 bases and the J gene end by 4 bases; junction bases not matched to a gene: 5. There are 15 residues in the CDR3. CDR1 is MNHEY, CDR2 SMNVEV, per germline (reference sequence). The CDR3 sequence is CASSRGGTGANVLTF. Written as DNA, the CDR3 is TGTGCCAGCAGCCGGGGGGGGACAGGGGCCAACGTCCTGACTTTC.

V usage is TRBV28 and J usage is TRBJ2-2, with TRBD1 identical over 9 bases. V dropped 3 bases and J dropped 6; count of bases not matched to a gene: 5. The CDR3 extends over 15 amino acids. The germline V gene encodes CDR1 MDHEN and CDR2 SYDVKM. The CDR3 DNA reads as TGTGCCAGCAGTTTGGGGGGACAGGGCTCCGGGGAGCTGTTTTTT. Protein: CASSLGGQGSGELFF.